The entry below describes one T cell receptor beta chain. Its antigen is undetermined. This sample was taken from a study of CXCR3-negative and CXCR3-positive naive CD8 T cells. Study outcomes and limitations: Comparison of naive cells showed more hydrophobic TRB CDR3s in CXCR3-positive than in CXCR3-negative naive cells. Diversity ran similarly high across both naive subsets but far lower in memory CD8+ cells.

By phenotype, naive CD8+ T cells were CD45RO-CCR7+CD27+CD95-. The CDR3 runs 16 residues. Germline V gives CDR1 LGHDT, CDR2 YNNKEL (reference sequence). Through 5' RACE with UMI labels, the TRB cDNA libraries were prepared. Reanalyzing the 5' RACE reads, TCRdb keeps one entry per CDR3 protein, without DNA. Its table lists 50,000 or so distinct CDR3 sequences. This TCR was sampled from a human donor in good health. Some clones in this sample may be carry-over from other donors' samples. The specimen was naive CXCR3+ CD8+ T cells from blood. Described subset: CD45RO-CCR7+CD27+CD95- naive CD8+ T cells expressing CXCR3 (TNR3+). The V call is TRBV3-1, the J call TRBJ1-2. The CDR3 spells CASSQEGRALDYGYTF.